Listed below are T cell receptor beta chains from one sample, sequenced in a study of radiotherapy plus CTLA-4 blockade in lung cancer. Using immunoSEQ multiplex PCR, the repertoire was profiled, and TCRdb retains in-frame clones only, with some absent. Here the sample spans just over 60,000 clones, 77% being singletons. Sequences were derived from peripheral blood, sampled from a patient treated with radiotherapy plus ipilimumab. These receptors were obtained from a human donor with non-small cell lung cancer who had a complete response to radiotherapy plus ipilimumab. The CDR3 runs from the conserved cysteine through the conserved F or W. A D gene is named only where the DNA matches it firmly. Clone size is given for some rows only: seen once, a few or many times, or a class if the clone is expanded.

length: 14
J: TRBJ1-5
D: NA
size: NA
V: TRBV6-5
CDR3: CASSFLGVNQPQHF
DNA: TGTGCCAGCAGTTTCCTTGGCGTTAATCAGCCCCAGCATTTT

length: 15
J: TRBJ2-1
D: TRBD2
size: NA
V: TRBV5-1
CDR3: CASSLEAGIYNEQFF
DNA: TGCGCCAGCAGCTTGGAAGCGGGGATCTACAATGAGCAGTTCTTC

length: 13
J: TRBJ1-2
D: NA
size: NA
V: TRBV6-6
CDR3: CASSYEGGEGYTF
DNA: TGTGCCAGCAGTTATGAGGGGGGAGAAGGCTACACCTTC

length: 16
J: TRBJ1-1
D: NA
size: NA
V: TRBV10-1
CDR3: CASSAHVKGVNTEAFF
DNA: TGCGCCAGCAGCGCACACGTAAAAGGAGTGAACACTGAAGCTTTCTTT

length: 15
J: TRBJ1-4
D: TRBD1
size: once
V: TRBV25-1
CDR3: CASSVTTGVFEKLFF
DNA: TGTGCCAGCAGTGTAACGACAGGGGTTTTTGAAAAACTGTTTTTT

length: 14
J: TRBJ1-6
D: NA
size: NA
V: TRBV6-5
CDR3: CASSPAGTYSPLHF
DNA: TGTGCCAGCAGTCCCGCCGGGACATATTCACCCCTCCACTTT

length: 16
J: TRBJ1-2
D: TRBD1
size: NA
V: TRBV5-1
CDR3: CASSLDTTGGRGGYTF
DNA: TGCGCCAGCAGCTTGGACACAACAGGGGGCAGGGGAGGCTACACCTTC

length: 16
J: TRBJ2-2
D: NA
size: NA
V: TRBV15
CDR3: CATSRVMRVRAGELFF
DNA: TGTGCCACCAGCAGAGTAATGCGGGTTCGGGCCGGGGAGCTGTTTTTT

length: 14
J: TRBJ2-7
D: NA
size: NA
V: TRBV5-1
CDR3: CASSSLTDSYEQYF
DNA: TGCGCCAGCAGCTCCTTGACGGACTCCTACGAGCAGTACTTC

length: 14
J: TRBJ1-1
D: NA
size: NA
V: TRBV5-6
CDR3: CASSSLRGYTEAFF
DNA: TGTGCCAGCAGCTCCCTTAGGGGCTACACTGAAGCTTTCTTT

length: 15
J: TRBJ2-6
D: NA
size: NA
V: TRBV7-9
CDR3: CASSSWSSGANVLTF
DNA: TGTGCCAGCAGTTCGTGGAGCTCTGGGGCCAACGTCCTGACTTTC

length: 17
J: TRBJ2-7
D: TRBD1
size: NA
V: TRBV18
CDR3: CASSPRLERDRVYEQYF
DNA: TGTGCCAGCTCACCACGACTTGAGCGGGACAGGGTCTACGAGCAGTACTTC

length: 13
J: TRBJ2-5
D: NA
size: NA
V: TRBV4-1
CDR3: CASSRTGDETQYF
DNA: TGCGCCAGCAGCCGCACGGGGGACGAGACCCAGTACTTC

length: 13
J: TRBJ1-2
D: TRBD1
size: once
V: TRBV5-1
CDR3: CASRTQGADGYTF
DNA: TGCGCCAGCAGGACACAGGGGGCGGATGGCTACACCTTC

length: 15
J: TRBJ1-2
D: NA
size: NA
V: TRBV28
CDR3: CASSDLTGAYYGYTF
DNA: TGTGCCAGCTCCGATTTGACAGGCGCCTACTATGGCTACACCTTC

length: 17
J: TRBJ1-2
D: TRBD1
size: NA
V: TRBV28
CDR3: CASSLPGARQGAGGYTF
DNA: TGTGCCAGCAGTCTCCCCGGGGCCAGACAGGGGGCAGGGGGCTACACCTTC

length: 14
J: TRBJ1-1
D: NA
size: NA
V: TRBV4-3
CDR3: CASSQEVEPIEAFF
DNA: TGCGCCAGCAGCCAAGAGGTTGAGCCGATTGAAGCTTTCTTT

length: 13
J: TRBJ2-4
D: NA
size: NA
V: TRBV18
CDR3: CASSWGQRNIQYF
DNA: TGTGCCAGCTCTTGGGGTCAGCGAAACATTCAGTACTTC

length: 15
J: TRBJ1-6
D: NA
size: NA
V: TRBV7-9
CDR3: CASSRGPSYNSPLHF
DNA: TGTGCCAGCAGCCGGGGGCCCTCCTATAATTCACCCCTCCACTTT

length: 17
J: TRBJ2-2
D: TRBD1
size: NA
V: TRBV30
CDR3: CAWSAHQPFYRGGELFF
DNA: TGTGCCTGGAGTGCCCACCAGCCATTCTACAGGGGCGGGGAGCTGTTTTTT

length: 17
J: TRBJ2-5
D: TRBD2
size: NA
V: TRBV7-8
CDR3: CASSFLASGGFQETQYF
DNA: TGTGCCAGCAGCTTCCTTGCTAGCGGGGGGTTCCAAGAGACCCAGTACTTC

length: 14
J: TRBJ1-1
D: NA
size: NA
V: TRBV6-1
CDR3: CASRPEYWNTEAFF
DNA: TGTGCCAGCAGACCAGAATACTGGAACACTGAAGCTTTCTTT

length: 15
J: TRBJ2-3
D: NA
size: NA
V: TRBV6-5
CDR3: CASSYSGRSTDTQYF
DNA: TGTGCCAGCAGTTACTCGGGGCGAAGCACAGATACGCAGTATTTT

length: 12
J: TRBJ2-5
D: NA
size: NA
V: TRBV6-5
CDR3: CASSYSSIAWYF
DNA: TGTGCCAGCAGTTACTCGAGTATCGCGTGGTACTTC

length: 12
J: TRBJ2-3
D: NA
size: NA
V: TRBV19
CDR3: CASSPRASTQYF
DNA: TGTGCCAGTAGTCCCAGAGCGAGCACGCAGTATTTT

length: 18
J: TRBJ1-2
D: TRBD1
size: NA
V: TRBV2
CDR3: CASSDGGTGFEKDYGYTF
DNA: TGTGCCAGCAGTGATGGTGGGACAGGGTTTGAGAAGGACTATGGCTACACCTTC

length: 17
J: TRBJ2-1
D: TRBD1
size: NA
V: TRBV19
CDR3: CASSIRGRDRGLDEQFF
DNA: TGTGCCAGTAGTATAAGGGGCCGGGACAGGGGGCTCGATGAGCAGTTCTTC

length: 14
J: TRBJ1-2
D: NA
size: NA
V: TRBV5-5
CDR3: CASSLEAEIYGYTF
DNA: TGTGCCAGCAGCTTGGAGGCGGAAATCTATGGCTACACCTTC

length: 11
J: TRBJ2-3
D: NA
size: NA
V: TRBV6-1
CDR3: CASSKGDTQYF
DNA: TGTGCCAGCAGTAAAGGGGATACGCAGTATTTT

length: 15
J: TRBJ1-5
D: NA
size: NA
V: TRBV7-9
CDR3: CALDMIPYSNQPQHF
DNA: TGTGCCCTGGATATGATCCCCTATAGCAATCAGCCCCAGCATTTT

length: 16
J: TRBJ2-2
D: TRBD2
size: few
V: TRBV7-9
CDR3: CASSPGLAANTGELFF
DNA: TGTGCCAGCAGTCCAGGACTAGCGGCGAACACCGGGGAGCTGTTTTTT

length: 11
J: TRBJ2-1
D: TRBD1
size: NA
V: TRBV5-6
CDR3: CASSSGQVQFF
DNA: TGTGCCAGCAGCTCGGGACAGGTACAGTTCTTC

length: 16
J: TRBJ2-1
D: TRBD2
size: once
V: TRBV11-3
CDR3: CASSLVGGGASNEQFF
DNA: TGTGCCAGCAGCTTAGTCGGCGGGGGGGCCTCCAATGAGCAGTTCTTC

length: 16
J: TRBJ1-2
D: NA
size: NA
V: TRBV5-6
CDR3: CASNEPRGFSNYGYTF
DNA: TGTGCCAGCAACGAGCCTAGAGGGTTTTCTAACTATGGCTACACCTTC

length: 15
J: TRBJ2-3
D: TRBD1
size: NA
V: TRBV5-4
CDR3: CASSLGTGGTDTQYF
DNA: TGTGCCAGCAGCCTCGGGACAGGTGGCACAGATACGCAGTATTTT

length: 15
J: TRBJ2-1
D: NA
size: few
V: TRBV19
CDR3: CASRKAGRGSNEQFF
DNA: TGTGCCAGTAGGAAAGCGGGCCGGGGGTCCAATGAGCAGTTCTTC

length: 13
J: TRBJ2-1
D: NA
size: NA
V: TRBV4-3
CDR3: CASSLAGYNGQFF
DNA: TGCGCCAGCAGCCTCGCGGGCTACAATGGGCAGTTCTTC

length: 15
J: TRBJ2-5
D: NA
size: NA
V: TRBV6-1
CDR3: CASIRSAGAQETQYF
DNA: TGTGCCAGCATACGCTCGGCGGGGGCCCAAGAGACCCAGTACTTC

length: 14
J: TRBJ1-5
D: NA
size: NA
V: TRBV4-1
CDR3: CASSPPGGNQPQHF
DNA: TGCGCCAGCAGCCCACCCGGGGGTAATCAGCCCCAGCATTTT

length: 15
J: TRBJ2-1
D: NA
size: NA
V: TRBV7-2
CDR3: CASSLDGIGGNEQFF
DNA: TGTGCCAGCAGCTTAGATGGTATTGGAGGAAATGAGCAGTTCTTC

length: 13
J: TRBJ2-2
D: TRBD2
size: NA
V: TRBV29-1
CDR3: CSTSGDFSGELFF
DNA: TGCAGTACTAGCGGGGATTTTTCCGGGGAGCTGTTTTTT

length: 15
J: TRBJ2-7
D: NA
size: NA
V: TRBV15
CDR3: CATSKLRTDPYEQYF
DNA: TGTGCCACCAGCAAACTCAGGACAGACCCCTACGAGCAGTACTTC

length: 14
J: TRBJ1-4
D: TRBD1
size: NA
V: TRBV2
CDR3: CASTEQGAGEKLFF
DNA: TGTGCCAGCACAGAACAGGGGGCGGGTGAAAAACTGTTTTTT

length: 13
J: TRBJ2-3
D: TRBD1
size: NA
V: TRBV27
CDR3: CASSWDRTDTQYF
DNA: TGTGCCAGCAGTTGGGACAGAACAGATACGCAGTATTTT

length: 14
J: TRBJ2-2
D: NA
size: NA
V: TRBV27
CDR3: CASSFRDRARELFF
DNA: TGTGCCAGCAGTTTCCGGGACCGAGCCCGGGAGCTGTTTTTT

length: 17
J: TRBJ1-3
D: NA
size: few
V: TRBV16
CDR3: CASSHTMTAVSGNTIYF
DNA: TGTGCCAGCAGCCATACAATGACAGCCGTCTCTGGAAACACCATATATTTT

length: 13
J: TRBJ1-1
D: TRBD1
size: NA
V: TRBV6-5
CDR3: CASSWTGFTEAFF
DNA: TGTGCCAGCAGCTGGACAGGGTTCACTGAAGCTTTCTTT

length: 14
J: TRBJ1-1
D: TRBD1
size: NA
V: TRBV6-5
CDR3: CASSLQGLNTEAFF
DNA: TGTGCCAGCAGCCTACAGGGGTTGAACACTGAAGCTTTCTTT

length: 13
J: TRBJ2-1
D: NA
size: NA
V: TRBV19
CDR3: CASSIEADNEQFF
DNA: TGTGCCAGTAGTATAGAGGCTGACAATGAGCAGTTCTTC

length: 17
J: TRBJ1-5
D: NA
size: NA
V: TRBV4-1
CDR3: CASSQEPGRGPRDPQHF
DNA: TGCGCCAGCAGCCAAGAACCGGGGCGAGGACCTCGGGATCCCCAGCATTTT

length: 16
J: TRBJ2-5
D: TRBD1
size: NA
V: TRBV11-3
CDR3: CASSLDGQGAEETQYF
DNA: TGTGCCAGCAGCTTAGACGGGCAGGGGGCTGAAGAGACCCAGTACTTC

length: 14
J: TRBJ2-2
D: NA
size: NA
V: TRBV4-3
CDR3: CASSRGVDTGELFF
DNA: TGCGCCAGCTCGAGGGGGGTGGACACCGGGGAGCTGTTTTTT

length: 13
J: TRBJ1-2
D: TRBD1
size: NA
V: TRBV29-1
CDR3: CSVDARGLAGYTF
DNA: TGCAGCGTTGACGCCAGGGGGTTGGCTGGCTACACCTTC

length: 15
J: TRBJ1-4
D: NA
size: few
V: TRBV6-6
CDR3: CASSYLGVTNEKLFF
DNA: TGTGCCAGCAGTTACCTGGGGGTGACTAATGAAAAACTGTTTTTT

length: 12
J: TRBJ2-3
D: NA
size: NA
V: TRBV11-2
CDR3: CASSLGEDTQYF
DNA: TGTGCCAGCAGCCTAGGGGAAGATACGCAGTATTTT

length: 13
J: TRBJ1-1
D: TRBD1
size: once
V: TRBV6-6
CDR3: CAGRQGSVTEAFF
DNA: TGTGCCGGCAGACAGGGGTCAGTCACTGAAGCTTTCTTT

length: 13
J: TRBJ2-5
D: TRBD2
size: NA
V: TRBV30
CDR3: CAWSRTSWETQYF
DNA: TGTGCCTGGAGTCGGACTAGCTGGGAGACCCAGTACTTC